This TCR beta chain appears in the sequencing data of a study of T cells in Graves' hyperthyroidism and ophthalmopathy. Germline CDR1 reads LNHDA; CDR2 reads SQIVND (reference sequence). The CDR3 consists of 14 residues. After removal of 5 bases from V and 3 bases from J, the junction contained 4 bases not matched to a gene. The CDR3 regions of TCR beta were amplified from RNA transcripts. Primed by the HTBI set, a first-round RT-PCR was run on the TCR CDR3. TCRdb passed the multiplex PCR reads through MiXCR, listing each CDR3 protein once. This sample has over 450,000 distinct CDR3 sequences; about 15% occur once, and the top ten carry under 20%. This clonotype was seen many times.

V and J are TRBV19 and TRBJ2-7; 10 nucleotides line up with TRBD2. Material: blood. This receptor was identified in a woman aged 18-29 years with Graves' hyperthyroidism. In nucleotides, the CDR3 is TGTGCCAGTAGTTACGGGACTAGCGTCTACGAGCAGTACTTC. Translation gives CASSYGTSVYEQYF.